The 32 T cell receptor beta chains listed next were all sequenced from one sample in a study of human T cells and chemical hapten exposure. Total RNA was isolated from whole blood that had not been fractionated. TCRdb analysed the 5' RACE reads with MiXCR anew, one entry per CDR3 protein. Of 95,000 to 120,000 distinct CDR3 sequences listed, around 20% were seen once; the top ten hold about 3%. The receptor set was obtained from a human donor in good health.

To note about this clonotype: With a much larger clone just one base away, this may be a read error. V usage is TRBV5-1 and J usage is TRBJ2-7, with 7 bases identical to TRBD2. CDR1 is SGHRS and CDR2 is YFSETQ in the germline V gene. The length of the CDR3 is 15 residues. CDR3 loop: CASSLEGLADYDQYF. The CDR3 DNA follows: TGCGCCAGCAGCTTGGAAGGTCTAGCGGACTACGACCAGTACTTC.

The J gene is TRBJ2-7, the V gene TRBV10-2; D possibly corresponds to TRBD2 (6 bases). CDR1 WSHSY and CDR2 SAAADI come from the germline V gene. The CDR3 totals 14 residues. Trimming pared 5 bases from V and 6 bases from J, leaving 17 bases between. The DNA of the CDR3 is TGCGCCAGCAGTACTAGCCGCGGGTCGGGCGAGCAGTACTTC. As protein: CASSTSRGSGEQYF.

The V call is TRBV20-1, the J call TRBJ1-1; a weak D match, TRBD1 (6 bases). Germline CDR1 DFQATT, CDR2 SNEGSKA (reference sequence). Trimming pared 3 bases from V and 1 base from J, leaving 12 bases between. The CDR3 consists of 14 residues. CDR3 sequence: CSASSQGKNTEAFF. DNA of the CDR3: TGCAGTGCTAGTTCTCAGGGGAAGAACACTGAAGCTTTCTTT.

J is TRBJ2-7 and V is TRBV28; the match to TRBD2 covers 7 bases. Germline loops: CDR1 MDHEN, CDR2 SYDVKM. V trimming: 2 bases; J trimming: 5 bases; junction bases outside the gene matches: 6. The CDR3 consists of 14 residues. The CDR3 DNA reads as TGTGCCAGCAGTTTAGGCGGGAGAAATCACGAGCAGTACTTC. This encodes CASSLGGRNHEQYF.

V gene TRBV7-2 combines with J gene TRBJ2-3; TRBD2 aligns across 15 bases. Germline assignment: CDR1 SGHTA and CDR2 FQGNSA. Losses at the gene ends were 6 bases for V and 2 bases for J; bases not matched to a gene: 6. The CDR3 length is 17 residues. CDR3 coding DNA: TGTGCCAGCAGTTACAGGACTAGCGGGAGGGTCACAGATACGCAGTATTTT. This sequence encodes CASSYRTSGRVTDTQYF.

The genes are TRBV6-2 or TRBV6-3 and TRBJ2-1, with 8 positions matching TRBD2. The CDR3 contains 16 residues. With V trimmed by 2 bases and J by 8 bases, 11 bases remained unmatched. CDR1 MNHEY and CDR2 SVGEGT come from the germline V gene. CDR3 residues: CASSYAGLAGGDEQFF. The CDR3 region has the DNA TGTGCCAGCAGTTACGCCGGTCTAGCGGGTGGGGATGAGCAGTTCTTC.

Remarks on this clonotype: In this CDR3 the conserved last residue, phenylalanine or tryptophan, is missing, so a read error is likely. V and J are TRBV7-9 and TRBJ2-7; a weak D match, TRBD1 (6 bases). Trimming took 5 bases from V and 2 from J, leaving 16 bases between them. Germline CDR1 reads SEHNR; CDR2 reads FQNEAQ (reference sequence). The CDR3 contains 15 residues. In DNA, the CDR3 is TGTGCCAGCAGCCCGCGCACAGGGAGCGCCTACGAGCAGTACTTA. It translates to CASSPRTGSAYEQYL.

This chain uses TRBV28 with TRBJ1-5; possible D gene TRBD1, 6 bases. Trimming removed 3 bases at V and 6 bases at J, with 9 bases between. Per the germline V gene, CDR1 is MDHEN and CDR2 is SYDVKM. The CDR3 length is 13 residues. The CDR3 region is CASSLGAGQPQHF. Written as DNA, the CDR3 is TGTGCCAGCAGTTTGGGGGCAGGTCAGCCCCAGCATTTT.

DNA for the CDR3: TGTGCCAGCAGCTCGACCGCTCCGGTCCATAATTCACCCCTCCACTTT. This gives the protein CASSSTAPVHNSPLHF. The J gene is TRBJ1-6, the V gene TRBV7-2; no firm D call. The germline V and J ends were trimmed by 4 bases and 5 bases, with 15 bases remaining between them. CDR3 length: 16 amino acids. Per the germline V gene, CDR1 is SGHTA and CDR2 is FQGNSA.

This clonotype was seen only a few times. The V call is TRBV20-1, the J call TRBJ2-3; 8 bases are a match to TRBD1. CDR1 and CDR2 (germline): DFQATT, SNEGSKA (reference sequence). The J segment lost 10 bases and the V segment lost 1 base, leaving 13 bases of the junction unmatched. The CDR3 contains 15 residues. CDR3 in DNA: TGCAGTGCTAGAGCGGCAGGGGGCAGTCCCAATTCGCAGTATTTT. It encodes CSARAAGGSPNSQYF.

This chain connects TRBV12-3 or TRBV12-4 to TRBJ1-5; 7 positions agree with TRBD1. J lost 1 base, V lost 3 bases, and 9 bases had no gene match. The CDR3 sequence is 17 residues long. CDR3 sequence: CASSLGQGDVSNQPQHF. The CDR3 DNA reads TGTGCCAGCAGTTTGGGGCAGGGGGATGTGAGCAATCAGCCCCAGCATTTT.

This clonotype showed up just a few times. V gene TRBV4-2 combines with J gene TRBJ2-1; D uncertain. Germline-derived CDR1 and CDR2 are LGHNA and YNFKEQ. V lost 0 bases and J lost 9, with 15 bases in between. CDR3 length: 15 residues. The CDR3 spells CASSQDPLLQGEQFF. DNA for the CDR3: TGTGCCAGCAGCCAAGATCCCCTACTCCAAGGTGAGCAGTTCTTC.

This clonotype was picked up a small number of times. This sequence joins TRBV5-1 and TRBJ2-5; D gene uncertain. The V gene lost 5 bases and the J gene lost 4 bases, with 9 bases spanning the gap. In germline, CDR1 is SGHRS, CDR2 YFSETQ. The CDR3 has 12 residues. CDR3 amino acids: CASSRTLETQYF. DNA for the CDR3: TGCGCCAGCAGTCGCACCCTAGAGACCCAGTACTTC. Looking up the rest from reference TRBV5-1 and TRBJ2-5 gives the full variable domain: KAGVTQTPRYLIKTRGQQVTLSCSPISGHRSVSWYQQTPGQGLQFLFEYFSETQRNKGNFPGRFSGRQFSNSRSEMNVSTLELGDSALYLCASSRTLETQYFGPGTRLLVL.

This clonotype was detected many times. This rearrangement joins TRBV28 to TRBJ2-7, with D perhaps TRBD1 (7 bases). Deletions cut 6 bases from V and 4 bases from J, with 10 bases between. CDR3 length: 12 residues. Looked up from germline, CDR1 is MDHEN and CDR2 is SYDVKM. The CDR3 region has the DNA TGTGCCAGCAGGGAGGGGGCTTACGAGCAGTACTTC. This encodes CASREGAYEQYF.

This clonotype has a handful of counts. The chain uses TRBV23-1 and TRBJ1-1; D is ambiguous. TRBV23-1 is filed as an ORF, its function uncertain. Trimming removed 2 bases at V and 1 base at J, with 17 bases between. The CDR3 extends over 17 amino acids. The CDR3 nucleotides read TGCGCCAGCAGTCAAGAGGGCCGACTCTCCCCGAACACTGAAGCTTTCTTT. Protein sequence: CASSQEGRLSPNTEAFF.

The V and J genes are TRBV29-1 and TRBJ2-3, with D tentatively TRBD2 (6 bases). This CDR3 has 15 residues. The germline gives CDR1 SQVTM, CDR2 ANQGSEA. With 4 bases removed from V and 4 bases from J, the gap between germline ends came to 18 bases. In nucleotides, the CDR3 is TGCAGCGTTGGGGGTTCGGGGGAAGGCCCAGATACGCAGTATTTT. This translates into CSVGGSGEGPDTQYF.

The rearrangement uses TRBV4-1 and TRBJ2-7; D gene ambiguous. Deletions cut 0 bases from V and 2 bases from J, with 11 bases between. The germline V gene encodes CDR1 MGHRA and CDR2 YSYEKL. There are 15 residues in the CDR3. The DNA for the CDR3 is TGCGCCAGCAGCCAAGATCCGGGCCAAGCCTACGAGCAGTACTTC. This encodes CASSQDPGQAYEQYF.

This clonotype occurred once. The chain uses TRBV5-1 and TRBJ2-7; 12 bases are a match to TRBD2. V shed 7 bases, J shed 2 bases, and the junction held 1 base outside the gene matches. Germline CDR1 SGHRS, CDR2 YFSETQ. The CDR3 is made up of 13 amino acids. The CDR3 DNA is TGCGCCAGCGGACTAGCGGGGACCTACGAGCAGTACTTC. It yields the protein CASGLAGTYEQYF. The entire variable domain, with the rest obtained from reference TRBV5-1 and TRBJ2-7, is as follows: KAGVTQTPRYLIKTRGQQVTLSCSPISGHRSVSWYQQTPGQGLQFLFEYFSETQRNKGNFPGRFSGRQFSNSRSEMNVSTLELGDSALYLCASGLAGTYEQYFGPGTRLTVT.

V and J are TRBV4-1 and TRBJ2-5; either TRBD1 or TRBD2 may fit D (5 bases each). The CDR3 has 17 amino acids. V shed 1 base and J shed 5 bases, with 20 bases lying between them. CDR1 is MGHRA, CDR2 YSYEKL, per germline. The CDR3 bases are TGCGCCAGCAGCCAAGGGCCGCCGATTGTCCGGGGCGAGACCCAGTACTTC. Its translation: CASSQGPPIVRGETQYF.

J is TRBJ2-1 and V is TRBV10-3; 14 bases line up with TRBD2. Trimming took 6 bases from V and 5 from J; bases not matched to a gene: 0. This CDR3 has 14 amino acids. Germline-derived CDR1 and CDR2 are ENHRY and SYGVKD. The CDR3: CAIRGLAGDNEQFF. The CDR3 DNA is TGTGCCATCAGGGGACTAGCGGGAGACAATGAGCAGTTCTTC.

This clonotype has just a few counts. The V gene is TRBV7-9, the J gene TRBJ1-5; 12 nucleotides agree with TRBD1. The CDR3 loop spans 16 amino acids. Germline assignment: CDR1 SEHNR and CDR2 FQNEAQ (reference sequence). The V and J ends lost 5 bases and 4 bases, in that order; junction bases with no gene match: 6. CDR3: CASSESGQGANQPQHF. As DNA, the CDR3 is TGTGCCAGCAGCGAATCGGGACAGGGGGCTAATCAGCCCCAGCATTTT.

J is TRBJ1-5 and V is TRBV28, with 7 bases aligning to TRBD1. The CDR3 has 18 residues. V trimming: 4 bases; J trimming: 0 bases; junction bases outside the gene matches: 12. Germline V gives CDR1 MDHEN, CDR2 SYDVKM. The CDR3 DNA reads TGTGCCAGCAGTTGGCTCCGGGACAGAGCTACTAGCAATCAGCCCCAGCATTTT. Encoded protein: CASSWLRDRATSNQPQHF.

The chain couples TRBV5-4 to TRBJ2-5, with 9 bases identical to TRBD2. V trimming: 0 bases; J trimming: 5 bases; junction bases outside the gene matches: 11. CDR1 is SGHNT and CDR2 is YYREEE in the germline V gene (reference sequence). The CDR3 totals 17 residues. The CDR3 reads CASSLDPGLAAGETQYF. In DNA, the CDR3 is TGTGCCAGCAGCTTGGACCCGGGACTAGCTGCGGGTGAGACCCAGTACTTC.

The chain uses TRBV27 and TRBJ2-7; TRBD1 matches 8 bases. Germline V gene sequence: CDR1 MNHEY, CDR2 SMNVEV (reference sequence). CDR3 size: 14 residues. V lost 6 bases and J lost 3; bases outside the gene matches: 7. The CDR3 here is CASSIQGADYEQYF. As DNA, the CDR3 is TGTGCCAGCAGCATTCAGGGGGCAGACTACGAGCAGTACTTC.

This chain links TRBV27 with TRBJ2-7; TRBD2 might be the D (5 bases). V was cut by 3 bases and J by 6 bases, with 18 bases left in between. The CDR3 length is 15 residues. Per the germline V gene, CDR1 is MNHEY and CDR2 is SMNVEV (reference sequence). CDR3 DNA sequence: TGTGCCAGCAGTTTGCCACAAGCGCTCCGGGGCGAGCAGTACTTC. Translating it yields CASSLPQALRGEQYF.

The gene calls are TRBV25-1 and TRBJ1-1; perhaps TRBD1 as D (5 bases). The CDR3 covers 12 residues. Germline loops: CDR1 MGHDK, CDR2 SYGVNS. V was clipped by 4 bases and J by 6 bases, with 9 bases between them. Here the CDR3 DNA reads TGTGCCAGCAGTGTAGGGACCTCTGAAGCTTTCTTT. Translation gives CASSVGTSEAFF. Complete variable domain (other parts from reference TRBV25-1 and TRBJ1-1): EADIYQTPRYLVIGTGKKITLECSQTMGHDKMYWYQQDPGMELHLIHYSYGVNSTEKGDLSSESTVSRIRTEHFPLTLESARPSHTSQYLCASSVGTSEAFFGQGTRLTVV.

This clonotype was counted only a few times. The CDR3 coding sequence is TGTGCCAGCAGTCTGGGACAGGGTCTTGGCACTGAAGCTTTCTTT. Its translation: CASSLGQGLGTEAFF. The rearrangement joins TRBV27 to TRBJ1-1, with 9 bases aligning to TRBD1. This CDR3 comprises 15 residues. Germline loops: CDR1 MNHEY, CDR2 SMNVEV (reference sequence). Trimming at V came to 5 bases and at J to 4 bases, leaving 8 bases not matched to a gene.

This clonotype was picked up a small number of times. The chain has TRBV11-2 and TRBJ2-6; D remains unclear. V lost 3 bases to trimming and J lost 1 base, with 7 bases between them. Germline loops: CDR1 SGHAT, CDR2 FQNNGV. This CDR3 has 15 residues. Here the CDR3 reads CASSFEGSGANVLTF. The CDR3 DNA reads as TGTGCCAGCAGCTTTGAAGGTTCTGGGGCCAACGTCCTGACTTTC.

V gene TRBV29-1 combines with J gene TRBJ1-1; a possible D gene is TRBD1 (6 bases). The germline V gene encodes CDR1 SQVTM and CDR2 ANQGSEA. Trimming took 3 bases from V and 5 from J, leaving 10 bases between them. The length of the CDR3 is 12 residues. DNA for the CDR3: TGCAGCGTTGAGAGGGGGAATACTGAAGCTTTCTTT. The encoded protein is CSVERGNTEAFF. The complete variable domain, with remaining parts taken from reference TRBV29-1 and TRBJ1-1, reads SAVISQKPSRDICQRGTSLTIQCQVDSQVTMMFWYRQQPGQSLTLIATANQGSEATYESGFVIDKFPISRPNLTFSTLTVSNMSPEDSSIYLCSVERGNTEAFFGQGTRLTVV.

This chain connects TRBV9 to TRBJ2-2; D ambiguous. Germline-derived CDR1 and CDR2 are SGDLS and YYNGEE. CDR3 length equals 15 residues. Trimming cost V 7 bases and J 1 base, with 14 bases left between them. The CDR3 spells CASRPAGLNTGELFF. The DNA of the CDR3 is TGTGCCAGCCGCCCAGCCGGGTTGAACACCGGGGAGCTGTTTTTT. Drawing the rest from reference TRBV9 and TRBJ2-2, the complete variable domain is DSGVTQTPKHLITATGQRVTLRCSPRSGDLSVYWYQQSLDQGLQFLIQYYNGEERAKGNILERFSAQQFPDLHSELNLSSLELGDSALYFCASRPAGLNTGELFFGEGSRLTVL.

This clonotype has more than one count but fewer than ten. CDR3 DNA sequence: TGTGCCAGCAGTTCCCCCCGACAGTCCCAGTACTTC. This gives the protein CASSSPRQSQYF. The V and J genes are TRBV28 and TRBJ2-5, with D possibly matching TRBD1 (5 bases). The CDR3 extends over 12 amino acids. Germline CDR1 reads MDHEN; CDR2 reads SYDVKM. V lost 4 bases and J 9 bases, leaving 12 bases between the germline ends.

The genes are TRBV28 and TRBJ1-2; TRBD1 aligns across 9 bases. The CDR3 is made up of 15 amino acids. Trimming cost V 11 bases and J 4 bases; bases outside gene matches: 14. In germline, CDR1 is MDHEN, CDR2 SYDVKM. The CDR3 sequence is CASAGQGGGGYGYTF. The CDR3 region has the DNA TGTGCCTCGGCGGGACAGGGCGGTGGAGGCTATGGCTACACCTTC.